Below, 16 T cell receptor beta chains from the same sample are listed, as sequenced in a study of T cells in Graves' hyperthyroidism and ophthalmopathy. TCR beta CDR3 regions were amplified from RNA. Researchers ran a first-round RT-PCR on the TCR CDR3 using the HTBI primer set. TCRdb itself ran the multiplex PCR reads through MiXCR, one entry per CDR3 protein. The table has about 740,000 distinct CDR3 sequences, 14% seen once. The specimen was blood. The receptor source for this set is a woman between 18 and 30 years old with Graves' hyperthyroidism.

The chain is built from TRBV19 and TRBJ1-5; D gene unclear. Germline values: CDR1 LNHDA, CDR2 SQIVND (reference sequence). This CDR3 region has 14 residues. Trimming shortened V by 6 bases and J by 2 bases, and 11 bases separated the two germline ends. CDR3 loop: CASSYREGNQPQHF. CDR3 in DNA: TGTGCCAGTAGCTATCGGGAAGGCAATCAGCCCCAGCATTTT.

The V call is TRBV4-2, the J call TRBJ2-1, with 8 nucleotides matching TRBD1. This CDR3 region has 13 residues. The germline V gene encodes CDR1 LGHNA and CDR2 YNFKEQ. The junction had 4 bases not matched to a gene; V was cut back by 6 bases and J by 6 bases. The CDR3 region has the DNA TGTGCCAGCAGAGGACAGGGCAGCAATGAGCAGTTCTTC. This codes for CASRGQGSNEQFF.

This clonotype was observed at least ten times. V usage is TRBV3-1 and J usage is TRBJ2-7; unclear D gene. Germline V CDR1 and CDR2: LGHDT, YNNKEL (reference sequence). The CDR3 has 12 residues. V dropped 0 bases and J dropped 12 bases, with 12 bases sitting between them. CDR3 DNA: TGTGCCAGCAGCCAAGAAAGGAGCGCCGCGTACTTC. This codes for CASSQERSAAYF.

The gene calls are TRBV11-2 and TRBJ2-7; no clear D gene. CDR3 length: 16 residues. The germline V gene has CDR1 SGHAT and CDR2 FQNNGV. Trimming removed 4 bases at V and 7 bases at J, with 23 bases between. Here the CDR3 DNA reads TGTGCCAGCAGCTCGTACGGCGGAACCCATAACAATGAGCAGTACTTC. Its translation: CASSSYGGTHNNEQYF. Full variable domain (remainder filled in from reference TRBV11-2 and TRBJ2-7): EAGVAQSPRYKIIEKRQSVAFWCNPISGHATLYWYQQILGQGPKLLIQFQNNGVVDDSQLPKDRFSAERLKGVDSTLKIQPAKLEDSAVYLCASSSYGGTHNNEQYFGPGTRLTVT.

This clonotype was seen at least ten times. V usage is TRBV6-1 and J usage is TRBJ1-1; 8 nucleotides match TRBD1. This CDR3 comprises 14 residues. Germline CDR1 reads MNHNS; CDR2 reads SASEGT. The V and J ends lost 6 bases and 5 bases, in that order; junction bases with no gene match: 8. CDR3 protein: CASRGTGPSTEAFF. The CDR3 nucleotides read TGTGCCAGCAGGGGGACAGGCCCGTCGACTGAAGCTTTCTTT.

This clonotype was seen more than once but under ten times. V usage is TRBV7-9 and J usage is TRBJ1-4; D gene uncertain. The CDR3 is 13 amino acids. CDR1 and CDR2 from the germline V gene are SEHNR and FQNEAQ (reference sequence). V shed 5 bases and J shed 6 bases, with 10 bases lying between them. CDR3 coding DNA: TGTGCCAGCAGCCGAACGAGTTATGAAAAACTGTTTTTT. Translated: CASSRTSYEKLFF.

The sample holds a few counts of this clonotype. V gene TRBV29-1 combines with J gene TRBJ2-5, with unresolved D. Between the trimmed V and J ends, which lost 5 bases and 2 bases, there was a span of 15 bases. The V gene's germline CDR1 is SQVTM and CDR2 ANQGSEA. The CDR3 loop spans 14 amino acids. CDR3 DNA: TGCAGCGTTCGCAGGAGAACTGCACAAGAGACCCAGTACTTC. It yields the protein CSVRRRTAQETQYF.

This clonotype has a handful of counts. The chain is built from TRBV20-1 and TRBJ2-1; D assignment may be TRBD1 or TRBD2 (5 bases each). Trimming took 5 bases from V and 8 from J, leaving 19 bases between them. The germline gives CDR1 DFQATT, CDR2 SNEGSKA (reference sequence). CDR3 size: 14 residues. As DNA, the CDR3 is TGCAGTGCTGGGGGACGGAAATTCGGCGATGAGCAGTTCTTC. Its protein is CSAGGRKFGDEQFF.

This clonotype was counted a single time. CDR3 DNA: TGTGCCAGCAGTGGGACAATCAAACCTTATCAGCCCCAGCATTTT. This gives the protein CASSGTIKPYQPQHF. V is TRBV28 and J is TRBJ1-5, with D possibly matching TRBD1 (6 bases). The CDR3 totals 15 residues. Deletions cut 5 bases from V and 5 bases from J, with 16 bases between. CDR1 MDHEN and CDR2 SYDVKM come from the germline V gene.

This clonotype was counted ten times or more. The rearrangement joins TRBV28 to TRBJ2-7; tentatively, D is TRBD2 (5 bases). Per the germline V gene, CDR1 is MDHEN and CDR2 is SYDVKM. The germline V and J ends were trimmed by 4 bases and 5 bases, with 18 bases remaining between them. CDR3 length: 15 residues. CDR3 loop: CASSSSSTFGDEQYF. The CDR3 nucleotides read TGTGCCAGCAGTTCCTCTAGTACTTTCGGGGACGAGCAGTACTTC.

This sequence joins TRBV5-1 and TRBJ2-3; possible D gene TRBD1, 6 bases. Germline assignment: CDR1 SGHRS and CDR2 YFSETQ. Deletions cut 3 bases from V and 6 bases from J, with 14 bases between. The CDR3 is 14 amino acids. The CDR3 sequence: CASSYRQARDTQYF. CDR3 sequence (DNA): TGCGCCAGCAGCTACAGACAGGCCAGGGATACGCAGTATTTT. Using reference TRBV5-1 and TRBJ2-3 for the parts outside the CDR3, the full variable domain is KAGVTQTPRYLIKTRGQQVTLSCSPISGHRSVSWYQQTPGQGLQFLFEYFSETQRNKGNFPGRFSGRQFSNSRSEMNVSTLELGDSALYLCASSYRQARDTQYFGPGTRLTVL.

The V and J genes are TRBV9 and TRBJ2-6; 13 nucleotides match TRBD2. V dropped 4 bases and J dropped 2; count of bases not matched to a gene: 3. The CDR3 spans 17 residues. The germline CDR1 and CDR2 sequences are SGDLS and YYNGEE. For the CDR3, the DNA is TGTGCCAGCAGCCCCGGGACTAGCGGGACTGGGGCCAACGTCCTGACTTTC. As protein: CASSPGTSGTGANVLTF.

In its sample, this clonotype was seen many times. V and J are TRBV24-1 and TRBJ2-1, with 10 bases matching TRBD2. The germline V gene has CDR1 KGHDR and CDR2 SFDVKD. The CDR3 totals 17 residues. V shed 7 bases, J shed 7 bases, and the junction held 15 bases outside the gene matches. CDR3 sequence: CATRRKRSGRVRNEQFF. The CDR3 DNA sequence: TGTGCCACCAGGCGAAAAAGGAGCGGGAGGGTCAGGAATGAGCAGTTCTTC.

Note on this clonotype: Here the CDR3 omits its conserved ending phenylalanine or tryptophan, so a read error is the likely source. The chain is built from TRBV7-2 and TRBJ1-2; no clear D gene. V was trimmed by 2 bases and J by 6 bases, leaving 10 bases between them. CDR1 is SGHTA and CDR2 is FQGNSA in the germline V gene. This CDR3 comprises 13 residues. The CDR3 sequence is CASSLRGLNGYTL. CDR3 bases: TGTGCCAGCAGCTTACGCGGGTTAAATGGCTACACCTTA.

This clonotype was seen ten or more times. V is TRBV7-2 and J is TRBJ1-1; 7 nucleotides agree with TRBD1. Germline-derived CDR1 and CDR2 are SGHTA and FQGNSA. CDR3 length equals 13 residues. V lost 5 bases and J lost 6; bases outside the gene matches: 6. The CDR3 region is CASSQGGRAEAFF. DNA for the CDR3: TGTGCCAGCAGCCAAGGGGGCAGGGCTGAAGCTTTCTTT.

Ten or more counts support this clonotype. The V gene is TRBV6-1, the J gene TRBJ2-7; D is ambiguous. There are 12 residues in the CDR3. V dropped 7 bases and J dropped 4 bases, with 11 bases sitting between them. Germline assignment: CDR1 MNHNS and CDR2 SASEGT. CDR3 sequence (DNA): TGTGCCAGCACCAGTAGGTCTTACGAGCAGTACTTC. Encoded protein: CASTSRSYEQYF.